One sample yielded the 28 T cell receptor beta chains listed below, sequenced in a study of T cell responses to AZD1222 COVID-19 vaccine. TCRdb's table, derived via immunoSEQ multiplex PCR, lists solely in-frame clones and lacks some. The sample has more than 140,000 clones, around 90% seen once. Sequencing used peripheral blood, obtained on day 0 of AZD1222 vaccination. All receptors come from an adult in good health.

The V call is TRBV5-1, the J call TRBJ1-4, with D tentatively TRBD1 (6 bases). In germline, CDR1 is SGHRS, CDR2 YFSETQ. The CDR3 contains 13 residues. The V end was cut by 7 bases, the J end by 7 bases, with 14 bases between. CDR3 loop: CASSPQGLEKLFF. The CDR3 DNA reads TGCGCCAGCTCGCCACAGGGACTTGAAAAACTGTTTTTT.

This clone was seen just once. The chain combines TRBV4-2 with TRBJ2-2, with 9 bases that match TRBD2. V trimming: 0 bases; J trimming: 2 bases; junction bases outside the gene matches: 4. The CDR3 totals 17 residues. CDR1 is LGHNA, CDR2 YNFKEQ, per germline. In DNA, the CDR3 is TGTGCCAGCAGCCAAGACACCGGGACTAGCAACACCGGGGAGCTGTTTTTT. Encoded protein: CASSQDTGTSNTGELFF.

This chain joins TRBV4-3 and TRBJ1-1; D not certain. V gave up 1 base and J gave up 0 bases, with 9 bases separating them. The CDR3 spans 15 residues. Germline V CDR1 and CDR2: LGHNA, YSLEER. CDR3 nucleotide sequence: TGCGCCAGCAGCCAAGCTGTAGGGCTGAACACTGAAGCTTTCTTT. Protein sequence: CASSQAVGLNTEAFF.

This chain uses TRBV6-5 with TRBJ1-1, with D tentatively TRBD1 (5 bases). The V end was cut by 2 bases, the J end by 1 base, with 11 bases between. CDR3 length equals 15 residues. Germline lookup yields CDR1 MNHEY and CDR2 SVGAGI. The CDR3 is CASSYGGVGNTEAFF. The CDR3, as DNA: TGTGCCAGCAGTTACGGGGGGGTCGGGAACACTGAAGCTTTCTTT.

This chain connects TRBV11-2 to TRBJ2-1, with D possibly being TRBD2 (5 bases). Trimming stripped 4 bases from V and 6 bases from J, with 16 bases between. The CDR3 sequence is 15 residues long. The germline gives CDR1 SGHAT, CDR2 FQNNGV. The CDR3 loop is CASSSVGGPSNEQFF. DNA of the CDR3: TGTGCCAGCAGCTCCGTCGGCGGGCCGAGCAATGAGCAGTTCTTC. The full variable domain, with the rest looked up from reference TRBV11-2 and TRBJ2-1, is EAGVAQSPRYKIIEKRQSVAFWCNPISGHATLYWYQQILGQGPKLLIQFQNNGVVDDSQLPKDRFSAERLKGVDSTLKIQPAKLEDSAVYLCASSSVGGPSNEQFFGPGTRLTVL.

The gene calls are TRBV28 and TRBJ1-4; D is undetermined. Germline values: CDR1 MDHEN, CDR2 SYDVKM. The germline V and J ends were trimmed by 9 bases and 10 bases, with 21 bases remaining between them. The CDR3 contains 14 residues. CDR3 residues: CASNRRDGVGKLFF. In DNA form, the CDR3 reads TGTGCCAGTAATAGGAGGGATGGGGTAGGAAAACTGTTTTTT.

This chain links TRBV6-2 or TRBV6-3 with TRBJ2-1, with a weak D call TRBD2 (5 bases). V was clipped by 3 bases and J by 6 bases, with 6 bases between them. This CDR3 is built from 12 residues. Germline V CDR1 and CDR2: MNHEY, SVGEGT. CDR3 DNA sequence: TGTGCCAGCAGTTATACTAGCAATGAGCAGTTCTTC. It is translated as CASSYTSNEQFF.

This clone was counted a few times. This chain uses TRBV23-1 with TRBJ1-1, with D perhaps matching TRBD1 (5 bases). TRBV23-1 is identified as an open reading frame with a role that is uncertain. Trimming stripped 4 bases from V and 3 bases from J, with 21 bases between. There are 17 residues in the CDR3. CDR3 residues: CASSRYRVGGRDTEAFF. In DNA form, the CDR3 reads TGCGCCAGCAGTCGATACCGGGTTGGGGGAAGGGACACTGAAGCTTTCTTT.

This clone was detected a few times. The chain combines TRBV7-2 with TRBJ1-4, with TRBD1 identical over 8 bases. Losses at the gene ends were 2 bases for V and 4 bases for J; bases not matched to a gene: 9. This CDR3 comprises 17 residues. Germline CDR1 and CDR2: SGHTA and FQGNSA. CDR3: CASSLIGRGRSNEKLFF. CDR3 DNA sequence: TGTGCCAGCAGCTTAATCGGCAGGGGGCGTAGTAATGAAAAACTGTTTTTT.

The chain carries TRBV28 and TRBJ2-7, with D perhaps TRBD1 (6 bases). The CDR3 loop spans 13 amino acids. Trimming removed 3 bases from V and 5 bases from J, with 11 bases in between. Germline CDR1 and CDR2: MDHEN and SYDVKM. The CDR3 bases are TGTGCCAGCAGTTTGTACAGGGTCAACGAGCAGTACTTC. Its protein is CASSLYRVNEQYF.

The chain joins TRBV19 to TRBJ1-1; D possibly corresponds to TRBD1 (5 bases). The CDR3 covers 13 residues. Germline V gives CDR1 LNHDA, CDR2 SQIVND (reference sequence). The ends were cut back, 9 bases at V and 5 bases at J, with 16 bases in the middle. The CDR3 sequence is CASETPEGTEAFF. The CDR3 DNA reads TGTGCCAGCGAGACGCCGGAGGGGACTGAAGCTTTCTTT.

This chain connects TRBV3-1 (or the pseudogene TRBV3-2) to TRBJ1-2; 7 bases map to TRBD1. Trimming removed 4 bases from V and 8 bases from J; junction bases left unmatched: 7. CDR1 LGHDT and CDR2 YNNKEL come from the germline V gene (reference sequence). The CDR3 is made up of 13 amino acids. CDR3 in DNA: TGTGCCAGCAGCCCCAGGGGGGAACAAGGCTACACCTTC. Translated, it gives CASSPRGEQGYTF.

The chain couples TRBV2 to TRBJ1-2; D may be TRBD1 (6 bases). Germline V gene sequence: CDR1 SNHLY, CDR2 FYNNEI. This CDR3 is built from 14 residues. Trimming took off 5 bases at V and 4 bases at J, with 14 bases between the two ends. CDR3 bases: TGTGCCAGCAGTCTCCAACAGGGATCCTATGGCTACACCTTC. It translates to CASSLQQGSYGYTF.

Regarding this clone: Other DNA sequences in this sample translate to the same CDR3. The rearrangement joins TRBV18 to TRBJ2-5; D gene unclear. CDR1 KGHSH and CDR2 LQKENI come from the germline V gene. Trimming pared 0 bases from V and 4 bases from J, leaving 3 bases between. This CDR3 is built from 12 residues. The CDR3 loop is CASSPPRETQYF. The CDR3 DNA is TGTGCCAGCTCACCACCCCGAGAGACCCAGTACTTC.

The V gene is TRBV5-1, the J gene TRBJ1-4; D gene uncertain. The V and J ends lost 6 bases and 7 bases respectively, with 16 bases between them. This CDR3 spans 14 amino acids. The germline V gene encodes CDR1 SGHRS and CDR2 YFSETQ. CDR3 amino acids: CASTSRVGGEKLFF. The CDR3 coding sequence is TGCGCCAGCACCTCCCGGGTGGGCGGTGAAAAACTGTTTTTT.

This clone was observed a handful of times. The V gene is TRBV7-2, the J gene TRBJ1-6; TRBD1 matches at 8 bases. CDR3 length equals 14 residues. Germline-derived CDR1 and CDR2 are SGHTA and FQGNSA. Trimming at V came to 5 bases and at J to 11 bases, leaving 8 bases not matched to a gene. This CDR3 reads CASSLGQGLTPLHF. The CDR3 DNA is TGTGCCAGCAGCCTTGGACAGGGATTGACACCCCTCCACTTT.

This clone occurred a few times. The chain is built from TRBV2 and TRBJ2-1; TRBD2 aligns across 14 bases. Losses at the gene ends were 7 bases for V and 6 bases for J; bases not matched to a gene: 5. CDR1 and CDR2 (germline): SNHLY, FYNNEI. The CDR3 runs to 15 residues. The DNA of the CDR3 is TGTGCCAGCAAAATAGGACTAGCGGGGGGCAATGAGCAGTTCTTC. Translated, it gives CASKIGLAGGNEQFF. Together with reference TRBV2 and TRBJ2-1, the CDR3 gives the full variable domain: EPEVTQTPSHQVTQMGQEVILRCVPISNHLYFYWYRQILGQKVEFLVSFYNNEISEKSEIFDDQFSVERPDGSNFTLKIRSTKLEDSAMYFCASKIGLAGGNEQFFGPGTRLTVL.

The chain has TRBV6-5 and TRBJ2-1; 9 nucleotides agree with TRBD2. This CDR3 is 16 amino acids long. After removal of 4 bases from V and 0 bases from J, the junction contained 4 bases not matched to a gene. The germline V gene has CDR1 MNHEY and CDR2 SVGAGI. CDR3 coding DNA: TGTGCCAGCAGTTCCCATAGCGGGAGCTCCTACAATGAGCAGTTCTTC. It translates to CASSSHSGSSYNEQFF.

The chain employs TRBV6-5 and TRBJ1-4; TRBD1 matches at 8 bases. Germline V gene data show CDR1 as MNHEY and CDR2 as SVGAGI. J was trimmed by 4 bases and V by 0 bases; bases with no gene match: 4. This CDR3 contains 16 residues. The CDR3 DNA is TGTGCCAGCAGTTACTCCTACAGGGGGAGTAATGAAAAACTGTTTTTT. Its translation: CASSYSYRGSNEKLFF.

This clone appeared a few times. The identical CDR3 is also encoded by other nucleotide sequences in the sample. The chain carries TRBV5-1 and TRBJ2-5; a possible D gene is TRBD2 (5 bases). This CDR3 has 13 amino acids. Germline V gene data show CDR1 as SGHRS and CDR2 as YFSETQ. Trimming left V 2 bases short and J 5 bases short, with 10 bases between. The CDR3 loop is CASSLLVGETQYF. CDR3 DNA sequence: TGCGCCAGCAGCTTACTAGTCGGGGAGACCCAGTACTTC.

The chain combines TRBV4-3 with TRBJ2-7; a possible D gene is TRBD1 (5 bases). The CDR3 has 15 residues. Germline assignment: CDR1 LGHNA and CDR2 YSLEER. V was trimmed by 0 bases and J by 4 bases, leaving 13 bases between them. The CDR3 bases are TGCGCCAGCAGCCAAGACGGCCAGGGAAGGTACGAGCAGTACTTC. This translates into CASSQDGQGRYEQYF.

The chain is built from TRBV12-3 or TRBV12-4 and TRBJ1-1; D gene uncertain. V dropped 3 bases and J dropped 4 bases, with 9 bases sitting between them. This CDR3 is 13 amino acids long. The DNA for the CDR3 is TGTGCCAGCAGTTTCGGAGGAGGCACTGAAGCTTTCTTT. Its protein is CASSFGGGTEAFF.

The J gene is TRBJ1-3, the V gene TRBV7-9; D is ambiguous. Germline V gene lookup returns CDR1 SEHNR and CDR2 FQNEAQ (reference sequence). The CDR3 consists of 15 residues. Trimming stripped 3 bases from V and 0 bases from J, with 9 bases between. CDR3 region: CASSLGYYSGNTIYF. The CDR3 nucleotides are TGTGCCAGCAGCTTGGGGTATTACTCTGGAAACACCATATATTTT.

As concerns this clone: The germline gene is not matched at one end of the junction; a read error may be the cause. The chain recombines TRBV28 with TRBJ2-2; weak D call: TRBD1 (5 bases). Germline CDR1 and CDR2: MDHEN and SYDVKM. This CDR3 comprises 14 residues. CDR3 bases: TGTGCCAGCAACAAGGCAGGGAACGCCGGGGAGCTGTTTTTT. As protein: CASNKAGNAGELFF.

The rearrangement uses TRBV12-3 or TRBV12-4 and TRBJ1-2; D call uncertain. V was cut by 1 base and J by 5 bases, with 8 bases left in between. The CDR3 is made up of 13 amino acids. The CDR3 coding sequence is TGTGCCAGCAGTTTAGACGGCAGATATGGCTACACCTTC. Its translation: CASSLDGRYGYTF.

CDR3 protein: CASSWDRGRQPQHF. CDR3 nucleotide sequence: TGTGCCAGCAGTTGGGACAGGGGGCGTCAGCCCCAGCATTTT. The chain is built from TRBV28 and TRBJ1-5, with 12 bases identical to TRBD1. The CDR3 has 14 residues. Germline trimming cut 4 bases from V and 6 bases from J; bases unmatched to any gene: 1. Germline V CDR1 and CDR2: MDHEN, SYDVKM.

The DNA for the CDR3 is TGTGCCAGCACCCTAGGCTCTAGCACAGATACGCAGTATTTT. It yields the protein CASTLGSSTDTQYF. The chain links TRBV11-3 to TRBJ2-3; no clear D. CDR3 length: 14 amino acids. The germline CDR1 and CDR2 sequences are SGHNT and YENEEA. Between the trimmed V and J ends, which lost 7 bases and 0 bases, there was a span of 11 bases.

The chain uses TRBV28 and TRBJ1-3; D unresolved. Germline lookup yields CDR1 MDHEN and CDR2 SYDVKM. Trimming shortened V by 6 bases and J by 0 bases, and 12 bases separated the two germline ends. CDR3 size: 15 residues. CDR3 sequence reads: CASSWGGNSGNTIYF. The CDR3, as DNA: TGTGCCAGCAGCTGGGGAGGGAACTCTGGAAACACCATATATTTT. Complete variable domain (other parts from reference TRBV28 and TRBJ1-3): DVKVTQSSRYLVKRTGEKVFLECVQDMDHENMFWYRQDPGLGLRLIYFSYDVKMKEKGDIPEGYSVSREKKERFSLILESASTNQTSMYLCASSWGGNSGNTIYFGEGSWLTVV.